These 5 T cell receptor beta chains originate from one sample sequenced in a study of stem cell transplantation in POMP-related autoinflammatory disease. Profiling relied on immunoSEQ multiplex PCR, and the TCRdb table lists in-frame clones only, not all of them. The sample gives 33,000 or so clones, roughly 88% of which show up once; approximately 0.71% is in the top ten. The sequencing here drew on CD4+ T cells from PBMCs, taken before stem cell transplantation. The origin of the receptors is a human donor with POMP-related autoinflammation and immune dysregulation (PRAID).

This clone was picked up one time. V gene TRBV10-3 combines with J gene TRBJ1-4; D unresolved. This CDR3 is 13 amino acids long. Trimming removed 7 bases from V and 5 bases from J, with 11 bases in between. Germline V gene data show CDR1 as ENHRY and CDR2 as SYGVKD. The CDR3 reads CAIMATLNEKLFF. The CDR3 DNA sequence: TGTGCCATCATGGCGACTTTGAATGAAAAACTGTTTTTT.

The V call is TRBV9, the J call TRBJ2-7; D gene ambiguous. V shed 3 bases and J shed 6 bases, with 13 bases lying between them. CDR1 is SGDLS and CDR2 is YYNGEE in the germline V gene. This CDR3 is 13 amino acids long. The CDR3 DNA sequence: TGTGCCAGCAGCGAGAATACAGCTTCCGAGCAGTACTTC. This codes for CASSENTASEQYF.

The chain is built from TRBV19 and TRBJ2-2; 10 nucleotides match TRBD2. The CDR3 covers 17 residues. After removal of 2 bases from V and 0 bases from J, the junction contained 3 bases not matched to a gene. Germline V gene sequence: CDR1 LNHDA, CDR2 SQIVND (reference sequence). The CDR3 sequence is CASSINGLAANTGELFF. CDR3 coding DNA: TGTGCCAGTAGTATAAATGGACTAGCGGCGAACACCGGGGAGCTGTTTTTT.

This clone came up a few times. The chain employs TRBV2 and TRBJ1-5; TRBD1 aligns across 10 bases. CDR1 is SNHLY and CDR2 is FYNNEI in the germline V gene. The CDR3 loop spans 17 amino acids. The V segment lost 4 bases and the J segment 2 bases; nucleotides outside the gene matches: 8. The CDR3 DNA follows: TGTGCCAGCAGTGTTGGACAGGGGGTGGAAGGCAATCAGCCCCAGCATTTT. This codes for CASSVGQGVEGNQPQHF. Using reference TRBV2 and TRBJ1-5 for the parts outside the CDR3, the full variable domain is EPEVTQTPSHQVTQMGQEVILRCVPISNHLYFYWYRQILGQKVEFLVSFYNNEISEKSEIFDDQFSVERPDGSNFTLKIRSTKLEDSAMYFCASSVGQGVEGNQPQHFGDGTRLSIL.

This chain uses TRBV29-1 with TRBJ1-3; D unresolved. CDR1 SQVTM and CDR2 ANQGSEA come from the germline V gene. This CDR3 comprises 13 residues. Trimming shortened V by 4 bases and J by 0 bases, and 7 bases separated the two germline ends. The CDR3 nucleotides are TGCAGCGTTGTGGCAGTCTCTGGAAACACCATATATTTT. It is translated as CSVVAVSGNTIYF.